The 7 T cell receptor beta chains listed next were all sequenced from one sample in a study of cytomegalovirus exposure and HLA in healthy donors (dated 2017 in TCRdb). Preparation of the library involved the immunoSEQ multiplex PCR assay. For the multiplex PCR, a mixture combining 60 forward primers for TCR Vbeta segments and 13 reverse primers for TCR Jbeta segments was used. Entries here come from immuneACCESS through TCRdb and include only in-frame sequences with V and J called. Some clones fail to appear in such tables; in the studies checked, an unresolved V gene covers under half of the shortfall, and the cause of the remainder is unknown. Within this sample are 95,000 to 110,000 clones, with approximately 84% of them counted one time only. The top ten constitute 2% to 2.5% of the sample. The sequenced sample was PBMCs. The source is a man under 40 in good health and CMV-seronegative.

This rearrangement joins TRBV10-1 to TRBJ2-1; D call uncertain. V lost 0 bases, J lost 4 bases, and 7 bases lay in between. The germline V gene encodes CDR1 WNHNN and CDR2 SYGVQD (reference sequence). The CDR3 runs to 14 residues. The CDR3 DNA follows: TGCGCCAGCAGTGAGTCCCAGGTTTACAATGAGCAGTTCTTC. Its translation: CASSESQVYNEQFF.

CDR3 DNA: TGTGCCAGCAGCTCGGGACTAGCGGGAGTCTACGAGCAGTACTTC. Its protein product is CASSSGLAGVYEQYF. The rearrangement uses TRBV7-3 and TRBJ2-7; TRBD2 aligns across 14 bases. The germline gives CDR1 SGHTA, CDR2 FQGTGA. This CDR3 contains 15 residues. The ends lost 4 bases at V and 3 bases at J; junction bases unmatched: 2. Full variable domain (missing parts from reference TRBV7-3 and TRBJ2-7): GAGVSQTPSNKVTEKGKYVELRCDPISGHTALYWYRQSLGQGPEFLIYFQGTGAADDSGLPNDRFFAVRPEGSVSTLKIQRTERGDSAVYLCASSSGLAGVYEQYFGPGTRLTVT.

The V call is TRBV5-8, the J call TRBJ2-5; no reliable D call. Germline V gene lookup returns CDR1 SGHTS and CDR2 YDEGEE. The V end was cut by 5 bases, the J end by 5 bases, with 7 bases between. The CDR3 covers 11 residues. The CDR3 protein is CASSLRETQYF. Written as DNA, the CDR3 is TGTGCCAGCAGTTTACGGGAGACCCAGTACTTC.

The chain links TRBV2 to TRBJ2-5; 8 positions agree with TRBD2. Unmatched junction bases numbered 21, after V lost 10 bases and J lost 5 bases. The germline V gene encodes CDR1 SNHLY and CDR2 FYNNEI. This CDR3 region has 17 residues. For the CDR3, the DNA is TGTGCCATACAAACAACCCTCTCCCGGGAGGGCTGGGAGACCCAGTACTTC. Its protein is CAIQTTLSREGWETQYF.

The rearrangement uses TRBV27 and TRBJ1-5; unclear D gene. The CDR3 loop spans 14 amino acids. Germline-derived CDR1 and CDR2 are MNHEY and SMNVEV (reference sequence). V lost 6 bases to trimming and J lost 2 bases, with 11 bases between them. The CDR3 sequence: CASRGSRGNQPQHF. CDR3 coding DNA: TGTGCCAGCAGAGGGAGTCGAGGCAATCAGCCCCAGCATTTT.

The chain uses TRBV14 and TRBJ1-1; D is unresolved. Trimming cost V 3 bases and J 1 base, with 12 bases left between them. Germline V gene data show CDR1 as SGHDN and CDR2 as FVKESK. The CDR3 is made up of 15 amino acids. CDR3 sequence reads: CASSQGRSTNTEAFF. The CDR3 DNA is TGTGCCAGCAGCCAGGGGAGATCCACGAACACTGAAGCTTTCTTT. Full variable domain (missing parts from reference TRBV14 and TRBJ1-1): EAGVTQFPSHSVIEKGQTVTLRCDPISGHDNLYWYRRVMGKEIKFLLHFVKESKQDESGMPNNRFLAERTGGTYSTLKVQPAELEDSGVYFCASSQGRSTNTEAFFGQGTRLTVV.

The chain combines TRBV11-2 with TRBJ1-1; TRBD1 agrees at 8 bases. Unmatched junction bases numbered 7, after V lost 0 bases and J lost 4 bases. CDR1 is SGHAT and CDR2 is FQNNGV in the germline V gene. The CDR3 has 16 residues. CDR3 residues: CASSLDGPGGATEAFF. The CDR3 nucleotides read TGTGCCAGCAGCTTAGATGGCCCAGGGGGCGCCACTGAAGCTTTCTTT.